Presented here are 24 T cell receptor beta chains from one specimen sequenced in a study of shared clonotypes between healthy human individuals. Generated by immunoSEQ multiplex PCR, the TCRdb table keeps only in-frame clones and is missing some. The sample lists about 650,000 clones; roughly 95% were seen once. As defined, naive CD8 cells were CD45RO-negative and positively selected for CCR7, with terminally differentiated effector memory CD45RA+ cells excluded. Sequenced material: naive CD8+ T cells sorted from blood. The receptors were gathered from a woman aged 30 to 39 in good health.

The CDR3 bases are TGTGCCAGCAGCTTAGAAGGGCCCGTGGGGGGTCAAACCTACAATGAGCAGTTCTTC. It encodes CASSLEGPVGGQTYNEQFF. The chain joins TRBV11-3 to TRBJ2-1; TRBD2 is a possible D gene (6 bases). This CDR3 has 19 amino acids. With 0 bases removed from V and 2 bases from J, the gap between germline ends came to 20 bases. The germline V gene has CDR1 SGHNT and CDR2 YENEEA. Full variable domain (outside the CDR3, taken from reference TRBV11-3 and TRBJ2-1): EAGVVQSPRYKIIEKKQPVAFWCNPISGHNTLYWYLQNLGQGPELLIRYENEEAVDDSQLPKDRFSAERLKGVDSTLKIQPAELGDSAVYLCASSLEGPVGGQTYNEQFFGPGTRLTVL.

This clone was seen only once. The chain links TRBV28 to TRBJ1-2; TRBD1 agrees at 8 bases. Germline trimming cut 2 bases from V and 4 bases from J; bases unmatched to any gene: 12. CDR1 is MDHEN and CDR2 is SYDVKM in the germline V gene. The CDR3 length is 17 residues. In DNA, the CDR3 is TGTGCCAGCAGTTTACTCGGGACAGGAGGGTGGGGCTATGGCTACACCTTC. Its translation is CASSLLGTGGWGYGYTF.

The CDR3 nucleotides are TGTGCCAGCAGCCAATCACGGCCGCTATGTAGTCAGCCCCAGCATTTT. It encodes CASSQSRPLCSQPQHF. The rearrangement uses TRBV14 and TRBJ1-5; D is uncertain. The CDR3 is made up of 16 amino acids. Per the germline V gene, CDR1 is SGHDN and CDR2 is FVKESK. V was pared by 2 bases and J by 6 bases, with 17 bases between.

This clone was detected once. The chain is built from TRBV7-2 and TRBJ2-5; possibly TRBD2 for D (6 bases). Judging by the DNA end, TRBJ2-7 fits better; the J call may be wrong. Germline V gene sequence: CDR1 SGHTA, CDR2 FQGNSA. CDR3 length: 14 amino acids. The DNA for the CDR3 is TGTGCCAGCAGCTCTTCGGGGGTGGCACACGAGCAGTACTTC. Residues: CASSSSGVAHEQYF.

The chain uses TRBV27 and TRBJ2-1; D unresolved. Germline CDR1 and CDR2: MNHEY and SMNVEV (reference sequence). Trimming took 2 bases from V and 8 from J, leaving 13 bases between them. The CDR3 is 14 residues long. CDR3 amino acids: CASSLNYPSDEQFF. As DNA, the CDR3 is TGTGCCAGCAGTTTAAACTACCCATCGGATGAGCAGTTCTTC.

The rearrangement uses TRBV7-8 and TRBJ1-5; D possibly corresponds to TRBD1 (6 bases). Germline V gene data show CDR1 as SGHVS and CDR2 as FQNEAQ. The V and J ends lost 5 bases and 0 bases respectively, with 8 bases between them. CDR3 length: 14 amino acids. The chain's CDR3 is CASSTGASNQPQHF. The CDR3 DNA reads TGTGCCAGCAGCACGGGGGCTAGCAATCAGCCCCAGCATTTT.

V and J are TRBV5-4 and TRBJ2-3; 7 nucleotides agree with TRBD1. After removal of 4 bases from V and 1 base from J, the junction contained 3 bases not matched to a gene. Germline V gene sequence: CDR1 SGHNT, CDR2 YYREEE (reference sequence). CDR3 length: 14 residues. CDR3: CASSQGEGTDTQYF. CDR3 in DNA: TGTGCCAGCAGCCAGGGGGAAGGCACAGATACGCAGTATTTT.

The DNA of the CDR3 is TGTGCCAGCAGCGTAGGGCGGGGTGCCCATAATGAAAAACTGTTTTTT. Translating gives CASSVGRGAHNEKLFF. The chain carries TRBV9 and TRBJ1-4, with unresolved D. Germline values: CDR1 SGDLS, CDR2 YYNGEE. Trimming took 0 bases from V and 4 from J, leaving 13 bases between them. The CDR3 loop spans 16 amino acids. Drawing the rest from reference TRBV9 and TRBJ1-4, the complete variable domain is DSGVTQTPKHLITATGQRVTLRCSPRSGDLSVYWYQQSLDQGLQFLIQYYNGEERAKGNILERFSAQQFPDLHSELNLSSLELGDSALYFCASSVGRGAHNEKLFFGSGTQLSVL.

V usage is TRBV2 and J usage is TRBJ1-1, with D possibly matching TRBD1 (5 bases). Per germline, CDR1 SNHLY and CDR2 FYNNEI. Trimming shortened V by 4 bases and J by 3 bases, and 18 bases separated the two germline ends. This CDR3 has 16 residues. For the CDR3, the DNA is TGTGCCAGCAGTGGGGGGGATGGGCAGTTGGACACTGAAGCTTTCTTT. This sequence encodes CASSGGDGQLDTEAFF.

The chain carries TRBV27 and TRBJ1-1, with 8 bases fitting TRBD1. Germline V gene data show CDR1 as MNHEY and CDR2 as SMNVEV (reference sequence). V dropped 5 bases and J dropped 6; count of bases not matched to a gene: 8. CDR3 size: 14 residues. The CDR3 loop reads CASSPRDRFPEAFF. As DNA, the CDR3 is TGTGCCAGCAGTCCCCGGGACAGGTTTCCTGAAGCTTTCTTT.

This clone appeared once. This chain joins TRBV2 and TRBJ1-2; D is uncertain. Germline V CDR1 and CDR2: SNHLY, FYNNEI. CDR3 length: 15 residues. V lost 0 bases to trimming and J lost 0 bases, with 8 bases between them. The CDR3 nucleotides read TGTGCCAGCAGTGAAGCGTTCAGTCCTAACTATGGCTACACCTTC. It encodes CASSEAFSPNYGYTF.

V is TRBV9 and J is TRBJ2-7; 12 nucleotides align to TRBD2. V gave up 4 bases and J gave up 1 base; unmatched junction bases: 3. CDR1 and CDR2 (germline): SGDLS, YYNGEE. The CDR3 loop spans 15 amino acids. As DNA, the CDR3 is TGTGCCAGCAGCATCGGACTAGCGGGGTCCTACGAGCAGTACTTC. It translates to CASSIGLAGSYEQYF.

CDR3 amino acids: CASTWSDEAGEQFF. CDR3 coding DNA: TGTGCCAGTACTTGGTCAGATGAAGCTGGTGAGCAGTTCTTC. The V gene is TRBV19, the J gene TRBJ2-1, with unresolved D. The CDR3 spans 14 residues. Between the trimmed V and J ends, which lost 7 bases and 9 bases, there was a span of 19 bases. CDR1 and CDR2 (germline): LNHDA, SQIVND (reference sequence).

J is TRBJ2-1 and V is TRBV2; D unresolved. The V gene's germline CDR1 is SNHLY and CDR2 FYNNEI. CDR3 size: 14 residues. V was cut by 1 base and J by 3 bases, with 7 bases left in between. This chain's CDR3 is CASSEVSNYNEQFF. CDR3 bases: TGTGCCAGCAGTGAAGTGTCCAACTACAATGAGCAGTTCTTC.

This clone is a singleton in its sample. The chain employs TRBV7-9 and TRBJ2-1; 10 nucleotides line up with TRBD1. The CDR3 contains 15 residues. V lost 5 bases to trimming and J lost 2 bases; unmatched junction nucleotides: 3. Germline V gene sequence: CDR1 SEHNR, CDR2 FQNEAQ (reference sequence). CDR3 nucleotide sequence: TGTGCCAGCAGCCAGGGACAGGGGACCTACAATGAGCAGTTCTTC. Amino acid sequence: CASSQGQGTYNEQFF.

The chain couples TRBV30 to TRBJ2-3; 7 nucleotides match TRBD2. CDR1 and CDR2 (germline): GTSNPN, SVGIG (reference sequence). The CDR3 runs to 14 residues. V was clipped by 4 bases and J by 5 bases; unmatched bases: 9. The CDR3 protein is CAWKEAGEGDTQYF. The CDR3 bases are TGTGCCTGGAAGGAGGCGGGAGAGGGAGATACGCAGTATTTT.

The V call is TRBV7-3, the J call TRBJ2-1, with D unresolved. CDR3 length: 14 residues. The germline gives CDR1 SGHTA, CDR2 FQGTGA. V lost 5 bases, J lost 4 bases, and 12 bases lay in between. The CDR3 sequence: CASSPNPYYNEQFF. DNA for the CDR3: TGTGCCAGCAGCCCAAACCCCTATTACAATGAGCAGTTCTTC.

The chain has TRBV6-9 and TRBJ2-7, with 14 bases fitting TRBD2. CDR1 and CDR2 (germline): MNHGY, SVAAGI. V dropped 6 bases and J dropped 0; count of bases not matched to a gene: 10. This CDR3 has 18 residues. The DNA for the CDR3 is TGTGCCAGCAGAACCGGGACTAGCGGGAGTGTGAGCTCCTACGAGCAGTACTTC. It translates to CASRTGTSGSVSSYEQYF.

The chain links TRBV7-9 to TRBJ2-5; no reliable D call. V gave up 1 base and J gave up 4 bases, with 10 bases separating them. This CDR3 is 14 amino acids long. Germline assignment: CDR1 SEHNR and CDR2 FQNEAQ (reference sequence). The CDR3 bases are TGTGCCAGCAGCTTAGGTCAGGATCTAGAGACCCAGTACTTC. Residues: CASSLGQDLETQYF.

A single count supports this clone. The chain links TRBV7-3 to TRBJ2-1, with D possibly being TRBD1 (5 bases). Germline V gives CDR1 SGHTA, CDR2 FQGTGA. The V gene lost 4 bases and the J gene lost 9 bases, with 16 bases spanning the gap. The CDR3 sequence is 14 residues long. CDR3 region: CASSSGNLLSEQFF. The DNA of the CDR3 is TGTGCCAGCAGCTCAGGGAATCTTTTAAGTGAGCAGTTCTTC.

The chain links TRBV2 to TRBJ2-3; TRBD2 matches 10 bases. V gave up 6 bases and J gave up 0 bases; unmatched junction bases: 3. Germline values: CDR1 SNHLY, CDR2 FYNNEI. The CDR3 is 15 amino acids. CDR3 sequence: CASRETSGSTDTQYF. The CDR3 region has the DNA TGTGCCAGCAGGGAGACTAGCGGGAGCACAGATACGCAGTATTTT.

About this clone: Within the sample, other DNA sequences also encode this same CDR3. J is TRBJ2-2 and V is TRBV28; D is ambiguous. This CDR3 is built from 11 residues. Germline V CDR1 and CDR2: MDHEN, SYDVKM. Trimming left V 8 bases short and J 6 bases short, with 7 bases between. Here the CDR3 DNA reads TGTGCCAGCTCTTCTTCCGGGGAGCTGTTTTTT. Encoded protein: CASSSSGELFF.

V is TRBV4-2 and J is TRBJ2-3, with D uncertain. Germline CDR1 reads LGHNA; CDR2 reads YNFKEQ. V was pared by 0 bases and J by 0 bases, with 13 bases between. CDR3 length: 17 residues. The CDR3 DNA reads TGTGCCAGCAGCCAAGATGGACCTAACCCTAGCACAGATACGCAGTATTTT. Protein product: CASSQDGPNPSTDTQYF.

The chain has TRBV2 and TRBJ2-7, with D maybe TRBD2 (6 bases). Trimming removed 8 bases at V and 2 bases at J, with 19 bases between. This CDR3 region has 15 residues. CDR1 SNHLY and CDR2 FYNNEI come from the germline V gene. This chain's CDR3 is CASCLSGEAPYEQYF. CDR3 bases: TGTGCCAGCTGCCTCTCCGGGGAGGCTCCCTACGAGCAGTACTTC.